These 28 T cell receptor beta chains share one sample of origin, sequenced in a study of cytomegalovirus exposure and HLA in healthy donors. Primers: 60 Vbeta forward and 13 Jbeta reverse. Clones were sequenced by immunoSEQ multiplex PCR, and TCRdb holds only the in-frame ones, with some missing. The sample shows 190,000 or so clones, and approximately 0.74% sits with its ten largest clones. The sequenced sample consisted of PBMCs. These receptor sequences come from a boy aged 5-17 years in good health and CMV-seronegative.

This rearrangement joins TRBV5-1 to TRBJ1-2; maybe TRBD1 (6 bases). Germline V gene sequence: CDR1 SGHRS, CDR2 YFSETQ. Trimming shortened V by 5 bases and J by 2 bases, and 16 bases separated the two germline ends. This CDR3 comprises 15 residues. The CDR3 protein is CASRPTGFLNYGYTF. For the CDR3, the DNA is TGCGCCAGCAGACCGACAGGTTTCTTGAACTATGGCTACACCTTC.

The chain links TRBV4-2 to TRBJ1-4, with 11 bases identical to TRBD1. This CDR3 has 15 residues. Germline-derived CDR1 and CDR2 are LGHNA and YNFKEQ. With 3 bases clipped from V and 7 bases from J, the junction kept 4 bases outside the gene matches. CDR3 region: CASSQIGTGGEKLFF. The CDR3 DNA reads TGTGCCAGCAGCCAGATAGGGACAGGGGGTGAAAAACTGTTTTTT.

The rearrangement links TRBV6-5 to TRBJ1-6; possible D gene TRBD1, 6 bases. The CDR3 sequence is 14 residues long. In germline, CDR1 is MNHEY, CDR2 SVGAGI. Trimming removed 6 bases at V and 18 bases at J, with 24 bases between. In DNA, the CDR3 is TGTGCCAGCAGCCCATCGAGAGAAGGACAGCCGCGCCACTTT. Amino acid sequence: CASSPSREGQPRHF.

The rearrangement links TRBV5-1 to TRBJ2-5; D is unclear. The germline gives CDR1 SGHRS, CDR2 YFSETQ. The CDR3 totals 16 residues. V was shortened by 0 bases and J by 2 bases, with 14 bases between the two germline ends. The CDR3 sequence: CASSLELSGGQETQYF. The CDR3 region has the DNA TGCGCCAGCAGCTTGGAGTTGAGTGGTGGTCAAGAGACCCAGTACTTC.

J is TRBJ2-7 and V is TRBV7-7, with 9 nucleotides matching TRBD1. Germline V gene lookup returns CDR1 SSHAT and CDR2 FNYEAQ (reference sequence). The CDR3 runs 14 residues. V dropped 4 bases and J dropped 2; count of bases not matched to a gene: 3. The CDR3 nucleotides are TGTGCCAGCAGCTCCGGACAGGGGCCCTACGAGCAGTACTTC. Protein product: CASSSGQGPYEQYF.

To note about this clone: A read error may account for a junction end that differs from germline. CDR3 residues: CATRDLTVRNQSQHF. The CDR3 coding sequence is TGTGCCACCAGGGATTTGACAGTCCGCAATCAGTCCCAGCATTTT. The V gene is TRBV15, the J gene TRBJ1-5; TRBD1 might be the D (5 bases). From germline, CDR1 is LNHNV and CDR2 YYDKDF (reference sequence). The CDR3 runs 15 residues.

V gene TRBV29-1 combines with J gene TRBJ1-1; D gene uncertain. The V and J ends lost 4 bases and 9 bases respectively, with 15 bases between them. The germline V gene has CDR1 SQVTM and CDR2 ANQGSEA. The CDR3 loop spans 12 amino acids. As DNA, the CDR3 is TGCAGCGTTGGTGCCGACATGATTCAAGCTTTCTTT. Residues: CSVGADMIQAFF.

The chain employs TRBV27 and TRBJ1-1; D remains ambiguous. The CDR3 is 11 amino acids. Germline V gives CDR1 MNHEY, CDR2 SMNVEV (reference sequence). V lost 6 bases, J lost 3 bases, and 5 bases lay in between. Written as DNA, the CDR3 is TGTGCCAGCAGGAGCCACACTGAAGCTTTCTTT. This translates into CASRSHTEAFF.

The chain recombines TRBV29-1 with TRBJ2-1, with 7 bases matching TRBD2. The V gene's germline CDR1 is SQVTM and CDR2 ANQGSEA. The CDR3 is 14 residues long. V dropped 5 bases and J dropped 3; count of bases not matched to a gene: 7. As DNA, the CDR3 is TGCAGCGTTTGGGGGGGGATATTCTACAATGAGCAGTTCTTC. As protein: CSVWGGIFYNEQFF.

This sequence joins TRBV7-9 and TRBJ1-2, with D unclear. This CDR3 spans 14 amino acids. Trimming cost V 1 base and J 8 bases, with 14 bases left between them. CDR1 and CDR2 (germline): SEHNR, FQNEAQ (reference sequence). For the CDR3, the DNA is TGTGCCAGCAGCTTAGAGACCCGCGCGGGAGGCTACACCTTC. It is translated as CASSLETRAGGYTF.

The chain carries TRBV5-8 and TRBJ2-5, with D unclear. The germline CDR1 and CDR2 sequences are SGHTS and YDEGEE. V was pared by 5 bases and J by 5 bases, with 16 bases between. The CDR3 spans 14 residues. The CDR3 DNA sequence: TGTGCCAGCAGATCGCGAGGCACCCCGGAGACCCAGTACTTC. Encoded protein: CASRSRGTPETQYF.

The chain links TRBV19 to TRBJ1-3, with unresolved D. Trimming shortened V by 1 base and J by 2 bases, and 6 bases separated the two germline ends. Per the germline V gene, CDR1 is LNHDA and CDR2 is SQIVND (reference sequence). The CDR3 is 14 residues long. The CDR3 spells CASSIGGTGNTIYF. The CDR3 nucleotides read TGTGCCAGTAGTATAGGAGGGACTGGAAACACCATATATTTT. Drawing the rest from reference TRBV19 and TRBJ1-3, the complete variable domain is DGGITQSPKYLFRKEGQNVTLSCEQNLNHDAMYWYRQDPGQGLRLIYYSQIVNDFQKGDIAEGYSVSREKKESFPLTVTSAQKNPTAFYLCASSIGGTGNTIYFGEGSWLTVV.

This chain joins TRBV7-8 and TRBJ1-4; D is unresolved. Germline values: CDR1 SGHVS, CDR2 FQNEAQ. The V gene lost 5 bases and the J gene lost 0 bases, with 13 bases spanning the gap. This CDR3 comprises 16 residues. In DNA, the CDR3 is TGTGCCAGCAGCCTAACCAGGCGCGCAACTAATGAAAAACTGTTTTTT. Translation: CASSLTRRATNEKLFF.

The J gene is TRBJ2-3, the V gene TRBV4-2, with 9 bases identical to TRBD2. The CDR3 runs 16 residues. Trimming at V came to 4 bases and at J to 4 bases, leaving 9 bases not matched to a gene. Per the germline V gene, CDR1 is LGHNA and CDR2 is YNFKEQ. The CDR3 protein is CASSLLDAGGADTQYF. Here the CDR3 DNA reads TGTGCCAGCAGCCTTTTGGACGCGGGGGGGGCAGATACGCAGTATTTT.

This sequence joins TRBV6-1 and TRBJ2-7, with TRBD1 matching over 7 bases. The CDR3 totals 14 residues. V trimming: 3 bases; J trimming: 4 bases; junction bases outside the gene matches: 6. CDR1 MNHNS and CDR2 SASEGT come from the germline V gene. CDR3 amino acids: CASSEDRSTYEQYF. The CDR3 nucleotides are TGTGCCAGCAGTGAGGACAGGTCCACGTACGAGCAGTACTTC.

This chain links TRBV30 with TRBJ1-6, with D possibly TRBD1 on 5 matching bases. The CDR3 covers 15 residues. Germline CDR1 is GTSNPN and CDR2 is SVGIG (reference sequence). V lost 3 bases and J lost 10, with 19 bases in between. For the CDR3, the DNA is TGTGCCTGGAGGATATCCCCCCCGGGGGGATCACCCCTCCACTTT. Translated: CAWRISPPGGSPLHF.

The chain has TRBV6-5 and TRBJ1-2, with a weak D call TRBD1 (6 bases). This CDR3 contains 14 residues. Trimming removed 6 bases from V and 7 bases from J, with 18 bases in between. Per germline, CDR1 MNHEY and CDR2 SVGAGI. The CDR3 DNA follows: TGTGCCAGCAGGACCGCAGGGGCTGAAGGTGGCTACACCTTC. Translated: CASRTAGAEGGYTF.

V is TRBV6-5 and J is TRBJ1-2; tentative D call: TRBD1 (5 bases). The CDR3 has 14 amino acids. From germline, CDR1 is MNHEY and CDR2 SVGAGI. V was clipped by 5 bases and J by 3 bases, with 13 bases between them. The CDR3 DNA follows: TGTGCCAGCAGTCCGAGACAGCACGACTATGGCTACACCTTC. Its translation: CASSPRQHDYGYTF.

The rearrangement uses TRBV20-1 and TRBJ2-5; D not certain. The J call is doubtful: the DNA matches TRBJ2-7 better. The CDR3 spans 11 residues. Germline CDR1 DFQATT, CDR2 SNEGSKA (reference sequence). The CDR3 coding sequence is TGCAGTGCTACAGGCTCCTACGAGCAGTACTTC. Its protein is CSATGSYEQYF.

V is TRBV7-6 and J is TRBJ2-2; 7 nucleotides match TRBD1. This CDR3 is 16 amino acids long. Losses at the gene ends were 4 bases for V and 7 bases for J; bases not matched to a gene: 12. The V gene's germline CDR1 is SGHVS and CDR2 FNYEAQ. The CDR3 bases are TGTGCCAGCAGCTCCCAACCGACAGGGTTGGACGGGGAGCTGTTTTTT. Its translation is CASSSQPTGLDGELFF.

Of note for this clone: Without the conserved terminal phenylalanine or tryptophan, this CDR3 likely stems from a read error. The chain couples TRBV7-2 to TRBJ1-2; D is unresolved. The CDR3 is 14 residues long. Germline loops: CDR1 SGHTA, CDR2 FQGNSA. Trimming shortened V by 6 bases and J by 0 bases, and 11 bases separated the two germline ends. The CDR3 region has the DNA TGTGCCAGCAGTCCTGGAGCAACTAACTATGGCTACACCCTC. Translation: CASSPGATNYGYTL.

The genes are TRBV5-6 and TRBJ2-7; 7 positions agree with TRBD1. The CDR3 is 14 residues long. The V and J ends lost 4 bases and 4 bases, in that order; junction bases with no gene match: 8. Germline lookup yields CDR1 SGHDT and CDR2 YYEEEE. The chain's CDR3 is CASSPRDSLYEQYF. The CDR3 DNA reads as TGTGCCAGCAGCCCCCGGGACAGTCTTTACGAGCAGTACTTC.

CDR3 nucleotide sequence: TGTGCCAGCAGCAAAGGTCTGGAAAGGGGCGTGGAGCAGTACTTC. Its translation is CASSKGLERGVEQYF. The chain has TRBV21-1 and TRBJ2-7; the table's D call TRBD1 went unverified against the DNA. TRBV21-1 is reported as a pseudogene. This CDR3 contains 15 residues.

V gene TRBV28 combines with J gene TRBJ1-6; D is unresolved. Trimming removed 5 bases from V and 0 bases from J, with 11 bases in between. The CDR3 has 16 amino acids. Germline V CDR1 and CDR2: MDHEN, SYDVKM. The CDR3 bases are TGTGCCAGCAGTCTGTTGGGCAGCTCCTATAATTCACCCCTCCACTTT. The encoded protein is CASSLLGSSYNSPLHF. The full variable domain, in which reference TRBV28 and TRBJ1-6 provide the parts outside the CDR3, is DVKVTQSSRYLVKRTGEKVFLECVQDMDHENMFWYRQDPGLGLRLIYFSYDVKMKEKGDIPEGYSVSREKKERFSLILESASTNQTSMYLCASSLLGSSYNSPLHFGNGTRLTVT.

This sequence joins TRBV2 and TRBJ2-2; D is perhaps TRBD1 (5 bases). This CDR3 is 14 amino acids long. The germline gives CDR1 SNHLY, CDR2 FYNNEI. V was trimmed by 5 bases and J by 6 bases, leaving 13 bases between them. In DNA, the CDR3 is TGTGCCAGCAGTCTCGTTCTAGGGGCCGGGGAGCTGTTTTTT. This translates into CASSLVLGAGELFF.

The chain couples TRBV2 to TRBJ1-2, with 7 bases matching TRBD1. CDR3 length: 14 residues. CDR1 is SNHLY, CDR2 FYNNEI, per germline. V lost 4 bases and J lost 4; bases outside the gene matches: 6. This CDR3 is CASSGGYRGYGYTF. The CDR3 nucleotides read TGTGCCAGCAGTGGGGGCTACAGGGGCTATGGCTACACCTTC.

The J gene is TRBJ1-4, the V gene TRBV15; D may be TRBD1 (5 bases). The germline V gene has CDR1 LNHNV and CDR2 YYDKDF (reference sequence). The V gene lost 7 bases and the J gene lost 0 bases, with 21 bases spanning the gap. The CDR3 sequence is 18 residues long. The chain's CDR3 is CATTYSLGQVATNEKLFF. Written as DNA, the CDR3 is TGTGCCACCACCTATAGTCTGGGGCAGGTTGCAACTAATGAAAAACTGTTTTTT.

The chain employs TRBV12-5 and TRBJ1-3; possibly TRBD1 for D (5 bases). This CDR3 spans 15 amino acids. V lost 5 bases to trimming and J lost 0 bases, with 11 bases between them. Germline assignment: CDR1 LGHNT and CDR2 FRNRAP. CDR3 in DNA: TGTGCTAGTGGTGGGGGGGTCCCCTCTGGAAACACCATATATTTT. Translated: CASGGGVPSGNTIYF.